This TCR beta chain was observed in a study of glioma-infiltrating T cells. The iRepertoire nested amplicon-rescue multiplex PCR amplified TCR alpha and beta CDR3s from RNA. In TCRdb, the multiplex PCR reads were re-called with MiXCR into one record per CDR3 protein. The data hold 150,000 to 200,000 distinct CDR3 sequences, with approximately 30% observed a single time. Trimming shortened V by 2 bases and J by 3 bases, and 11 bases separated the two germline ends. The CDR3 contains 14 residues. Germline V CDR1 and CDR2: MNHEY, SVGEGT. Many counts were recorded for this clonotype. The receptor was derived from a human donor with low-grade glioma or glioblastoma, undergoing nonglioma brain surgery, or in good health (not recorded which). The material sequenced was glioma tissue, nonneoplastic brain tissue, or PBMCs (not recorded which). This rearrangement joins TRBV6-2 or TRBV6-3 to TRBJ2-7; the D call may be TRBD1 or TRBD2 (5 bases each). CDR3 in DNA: TGTGCCAGCAGTTACGGGGGTTCTGGCTACGAGCAGTACTTC. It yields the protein CASSYGGSGYEQYF.